Below, one T cell receptor beta chain is given with its context. This sample was taken from a study of CD8 T cells in ankylosing spondylitis. TCRdb processed the 5' RACE reads anew with MiXCR; each CDR3 protein has one entry. The sample includes about 160,000 distinct CDR3 sequences, about 16% seen only once; the top ten take around 7.6%. Germline lookup yields CDR1 SGHAT and CDR2 FQDESV (reference sequence). Trimming left V 1 base short and J 4 bases short, with 10 bases between. The CDR3 contains 14 residues. This rearrangement joins TRBV11-1 to TRBJ1-1; possibly TRBD1 for D (5 bases). The sample consisted of blood, either unsorted or a sorted T cell fraction (not recorded which). This receptor was taken from a male donor with ankylosing spondylitis or in good health (not recorded which). CDR3 loop: CASSLEEGTTEAFF. Written as DNA, the CDR3 is TGTGCCAGCAGCTTAGAGGAGGGGACCACTGAAGCTTTCTTT.